A selection of T cell receptor beta chains follows, all from one sample in a study of T cell repertoires in cytomegalovirus infection. No antigens are known for them. One entry per CDR3 protein results from TCRdb running MiXCR on the reads. The data hold some 900,000 distinct CDR3 sequences, with around a third observed a single time. The specimen comprised cultured CD8+ T cells from PBMCs, sampled from culture after CMV antigen stimulation. The receptors derive from a human donor in good health (CMV status not recorded). Some clones in this sample may be carry-over from other donors' samples. Each CDR3 is given with its conserved first and last residue. D genes are given only for firm matches. Expanded clones are given a class, and other clones once, few, many or no size at all.

-,-,TRBV13,TRBJ1-5,TGTGCCAGCAGCTTAGGGGGAATCAAGCCCCAGCATTTT,CASSLGGIKPQHF
TRBD1,few,TRBV7-3,TRBJ2-2,TGTGCCAGCAGCTTACGAGGGGGCGCATACACCGGGGAGCTGTTTTTT,CASSLRGGAYTGELFF
-,few,TRBV6-1,TRBJ2-7,TGTGCCAGCCGGACGGGCTCCTACGAGCAGTACTTC,CASRTGSYEQYF
TRBD1,-,TRBV5-6,TRBJ1-2,TGTGCCAGCAGCGCATGGGACAGGGGGGGGTATGGCTACACCTTC,CASSAWDRGGYGYTF
TRBD1,few,TRBV28,TRBJ2-1,TGTGCCAGCAGTCCCCGGGACAGAACTTACAATGAGCAGTTCTTC,CASSPRDRTYNEQFF
-,-,TRBV29-1,TRBJ1-2,TGCAGCGTTTATACCGGGACACATTATGGCTACACCTTC,CSVYTGTHYGYTF
TRBD1,few,TRBV28,TRBJ1-2,TGTGCCAGCAGTTCACGACAGGGTCTCTATGGCTACACCTTC,CASSSRQGLYGYTF
-,few,TRBV27,TRBJ1-5,TGTGCCAACAGTTTATCAGGTGGGGTCTACAATCAGCCCCAGCATTTT,CANSLSGGVYNQPQHF
TRBD2,-,TRBV7-4,TRBJ2-3,TGTGTCAGCAGCCAGACAGCTAGCGGGTCCACAGATACGCAGTATTTT,CVSSQTASGSTDTQYF
TRBD1,-,TRBV2,TRBJ2-5,TGTGCCAGCAGTGGAGAATTCGGACAGGGCAGGGGAGAGACCCAGTACTTC,CASSGEFGQGRGETQYF
-,-,TRBV4-3,TRBJ1-6,TGCGCCAGCAGCCGGGGATTGGACTATAATTCACCCCTCCACTTT,CASSRGLDYNSPLHF
-,-,TRBV10-3,TRBJ2-3,TGTGCCATCAGAACTGGGGTTGCTGGTACAGATACGCAGTATTTT,CAIRTGVAGTDTQYF
-,few,TRBV19,TRBJ2-7,TGTGCCAGTAGTATGAGCGAGGTCTCGGTCGAGCAGTACTTC,CASSMSEVSVEQYF
TRBD1,once,TRBV5-1,TRBJ1-4,TGCGCCAGCAGCTCTGGGACAGGGTACACTAATGAAAAACTGTTTTTT,CASSSGTGYTNEKLFF
TRBD2,-,TRBV15,TRBJ2-5,TGTGTCACCAGCAGAGATAGCGGGTATCTGTACCAAGAGACCCAGTACTTC,CVTSRDSGYLYQETQYF
-,-,TRBV7-9,TRBJ2-7,TGTGCCAGCAGCTTACACTCAGAAGTCGTGACCTACGAGCAGTACTTC,CASSLHSEVVTYEQYF
TRBD1,-,TRBV15,TRBJ1-1,TGTGCCACCAGCAGAGACAGGGGGCGCAACACTGAAGCTTTCTTT,CATSRDRGRNTEAFF
-,few,TRBV27,TRBJ1-1,TGTGCCAGCAGGACAAATCCGAACACTGAAGCTTTCTTT,CASRTNPNTEAFF
TRBD1,many,TRBV7-8,TRBJ2-2,TGTGCCAGCAGAATAGCACCAGGGGGCGCGAACACCGGGGAGCTGTTTTTT,CASRIAPGGANTGELFF
TRBD2,-,TRBV20-1,TRBJ2-1,TGCAGTGCTAGAGGCGGACTAGCACTAGAGCAGTTCTTC,CSARGGLALEQFF
-,-,TRBV28,TRBJ2-6,TGTGCCAGCAGTTTATGGGACGCCGGGAGCTCTGGGGCCAACGTCCTGACTTTC,CASSLWDAGSSGANVLTF
TRBD2,few,TRBV7-6,TRBJ2-1,TGTGCCAGCAGCCCAGCAGGGATGGGAGGGAATGAGCAGTTCTTC,CASSPAGMGGNEQFF
-,-,TRBV6-2/TRBV6-3,TRBJ2-3,TGTGCCAGCAGTTACCTCACGAGGGTAGATACGCAGTATTTT,CASSYLTRVDTQYF
-,few,TRBV7-9,TRBJ1-2,TGTGCCAGCAGCAAGGGTTTCCAGGCCGAATCGGGCTACACCTTC,CASSKGFQAESGYTF
-,-,TRBV24-1,TRBJ2-4,TGTGCCACCAGTGATCACAGTGATCTAGCCAAAAACATTCAGTACTTC,CATSDHSDLAKNIQYF